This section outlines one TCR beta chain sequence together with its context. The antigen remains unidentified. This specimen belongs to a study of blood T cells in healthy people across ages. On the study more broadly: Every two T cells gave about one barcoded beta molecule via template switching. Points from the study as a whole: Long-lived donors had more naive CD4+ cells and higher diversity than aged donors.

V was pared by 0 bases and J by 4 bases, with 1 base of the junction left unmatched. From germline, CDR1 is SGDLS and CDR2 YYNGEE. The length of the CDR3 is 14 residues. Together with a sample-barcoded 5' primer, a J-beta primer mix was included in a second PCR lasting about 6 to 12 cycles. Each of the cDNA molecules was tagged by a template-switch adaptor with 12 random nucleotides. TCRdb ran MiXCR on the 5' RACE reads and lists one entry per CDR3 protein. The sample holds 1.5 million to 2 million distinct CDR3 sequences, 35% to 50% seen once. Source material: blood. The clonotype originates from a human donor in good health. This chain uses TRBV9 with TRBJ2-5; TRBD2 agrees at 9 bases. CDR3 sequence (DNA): TGTGCCAGCAGCGTAGGCGGGGGGGTAGAGACCCAGTACTTC. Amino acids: CASSVGGGVETQYF.